This record concerns one TCR beta chain sequence. This receptor's antigen is unknown. No qualities accompany the bases; no much larger clone lies one base away. TCRbeta CDR3 regions were amplified from genomic DNA using the immunoSEQ Assay, a bias-controlled multiplex PCR. From the authors' description of their analysis: The number of nucleated cells in each sample was estimated from the amplification of reference gene primers within the assay. To quantify the absolute abundance of each unique TCRbeta CDR3 rearrangement, sequence reads were collapsed and filtered. For each sample, productive Simpson clonality was calculated as the square root of Simpson's diversity index across productive rearrangements. The immuneACCESS repertoire file appears here via TCRdb, limited to in-frame rearrangements. These files lack a portion of the clones; in checked studies, under half of the deficit traces to unresolved V genes, and the cause of the others is not known. Clone size and the V and J calls come from that table; the DNA yielded D and trimming. Recorded for this sample are fewer than 400,000 clones; under 90% of them occurred a single time. Of the sample, approximately 5% falls within the top ten clones.

The source of the sample is a study of blood T cell repertoires in COVID-19 (dated by TCRdb to about 2020). Context from the whole study: Collaborator samples came from the United States, Italy and Spain and covered acute and convalescent phases of COVID-19. The repertoires were released in a freely available public database meant as a resource for research on the immune response to SARS-CoV-2. The material from the prospective study consisted of cDNA or gDNA derived from T cells, B-cell-depleted T cells, or PBMCs. The samples were drawn from two sources: the first 160 participants of the ongoing ImmuneRACE study, and 1,000 to 1,500 subjects contributed by 6 global collaborators. Where HLA class I and class II types were available, the types were taken from metadata supplied by the sample provider, not from assay-based typing. Deeply sampled blood TCRbeta repertoires from subjects exposed to, actively infected with, or recovered from COVID-19 were included in the dataset. Sample metadata almost always included a de-identified subject ID, COVID-19 status, age in years and sex.

For this chain, trimming is 0 bases at the V end and 7 bases at the J end, and the number of junction bases without a gene match is 11. From the cysteine up to the phenylalanine, the CDR3 has a length of 16 residues. The CDR3 DNA has 48 bases and is translated from base 1. CDR1 and CDR2 (SGHRS, YFSETQ) derive from the germline V gene. Enrolling through a virtual design, the prospective study's participants ranged in age from about 18 to 100 years and lived across around 25 United States geographic areas. To assign participants to cohorts, the prospective study relied on clinical history that participants themselves reported in a screening survey and a study questionnaire. Recovered participants in ImmuneRACE Cohort 3 were defined as having two consecutive negative NP/OP PCR tests, clearance from a healthcare professional, or resolution of symptoms. Mobile phlebotomists in the prospective study collected whole blood, serum and a nasopharyngeal or oropharyngeal swab from every participant. Over an approximately 2-month period, participants in the prospective study had the option of providing additional blood draws and questionnaires. Before DNA extraction, prospective study blood samples were shipped either frozen or at room temperature.

General findings and caveats noted by the study authors: The amount of clinical and demographic metadata varied by source and participant and was provided uncurated.

This receptor chain uses TRBV5-1 and TRBJ1-2; 8 bases in the middle match TRBD1. The receptor was isolated from a man in his fifties or sixties who had recovered from COVID-19. Sequencing used PBMCs or T cells enriched from blood (not recorded which). The DNA sequence is given as TGCGCCAGCAGCTTGGTGTCCGGCAGGGGGCTTTTTGGCTACACCTTC. This sequence encodes CASSLVSGRGLFGYTF. Reference TRBV5-1 and TRBJ1-2 genes cover what lies past the CDR3, so the full variable domain is KAGVTQTPRYLIKTRGQQVTLSCSPISGHRSVSWYQQTPGQGLQFLFEYFSETQRNKGNFPGRFSGRQFSNSRSEMNVSTLELGDSALYLCASSLVSGRGLFGYTFGSGTRLTVV.